The 17 T cell receptor beta chains given below trace back to one sample, sequenced in a study of Ad26.COV2.S vaccination and SARS-CoV-2 variants. As to treatment: 19 received Ad26.COV2.S at low or high dose, single or two shots; about 5 received placebo; per-sample allocation not given. Day 63 after the first injection of vaccine or placebo was the sampling time. Using immunoSEQ multiplex PCR, the repertoire was profiled, and TCRdb retains in-frame clones only, with some absent. Of 300,000 to 400,000 clones in the sample, about 90% were seen once. Sample: peripheral blood, taken in a trial of Ad26.COV2.S vaccine versus placebo. These receptors came from a person aged 18 to 59 who received the Ad26.COV2.S COVID-19 vaccine or a placebo.

This clone was picked up one time. The V gene is TRBV19, the J gene TRBJ2-2; TRBD1 agrees at 9 bases. The CDR3 runs to 16 residues. In germline, CDR1 is LNHDA, CDR2 SQIVND (reference sequence). V shed 1 base and J 5 bases; nucleotides not matched to a gene: 5. The CDR3 nucleotides read TGTGCCAGTAGTATAGTGATGGGACAGGGTACCGGGGAGCTGTTTTTT. Translating it yields CASSIVMGQGTGELFF.

The rearrangement uses TRBV7-8 and TRBJ1-5; no reliable D call. This CDR3 contains 15 residues. The V end was cut by 1 base, the J end by 4 bases, with 11 bases between. Germline loops: CDR1 SGHVS, CDR2 FQNEAQ. For the CDR3, the DNA is TGTGCCAGCAGCTTAGAGGGTGAAATGAATCAGCCCCAGCATTTT. Translating gives CASSLEGEMNQPQHF.

This chain links TRBV18 with TRBJ1-6, with a possible D match to TRBD1 (5 bases). This CDR3 contains 17 residues. The germline V and J ends were trimmed by 4 bases and 5 bases, with 18 bases remaining between them. The germline V gene encodes CDR1 KGHSH and CDR2 LQKENI. The CDR3 DNA is TGTGCCAGCTCACGATCAGTATTGAGACAGAATAATTCACCCCTCCACTTT. Translated: CASSRSVLRQNNSPLHF.

This clone was seen just once. This chain joins TRBV10-1 and TRBJ2-7, with 7 positions matching TRBD1. V was pared by 6 bases and J by 0 bases, with 11 bases of the junction left unmatched. Germline loops: CDR1 WNHNN, CDR2 SYGVQD (reference sequence). There are 16 residues in the CDR3. The CDR3 DNA is TGCGCCAGCAGCGTACACCGGGACAGTATCTCCTACGAGCAGTACTTC. Translation gives CASSVHRDSISYEQYF.

The chain joins TRBV4-3 to TRBJ1-2; TRBD1 agrees at 7 bases. Germline V gene sequence: CDR1 LGHNA, CDR2 YSLEER. V trimming: 2 bases; J trimming: 13 bases; junction bases outside the gene matches: 10. The CDR3 sequence is 13 residues long. CDR3 region: CASSQWTGEASTF. In DNA, the CDR3 is TGCGCCAGCAGCCAATGGACAGGCGAAGCCTCCACCTTC.

The chain carries TRBV10-3 and TRBJ1-2; 7 nucleotides match TRBD1. The CDR3 is made up of 13 amino acids. The V gene's germline CDR1 is ENHRY and CDR2 SYGVKD. Trimming cost V 5 bases and J 6 bases; bases outside gene matches: 6. CDR3 sequence (DNA): TGTGCCATCAGTCCCACAGGGGACGATGGCTACACCTTC. Translated: CAISPTGDDGYTF.

The CDR3 protein is CASSPQPGQGYNQPQHF. The CDR3 coding sequence is TGCGCCAGCAGCCCCCAACCGGGACAGGGATACAATCAGCCCCAGCATTTT. This sequence joins TRBV4-1 and TRBJ1-5; 9 positions match TRBD1. The V segment lost 4 bases and the J segment 3 bases; nucleotides outside the gene matches: 10. The CDR3 is 17 residues long. Germline V gene sequence: CDR1 MGHRA, CDR2 YSYEKL.

The chain carries TRBV19 and TRBJ1-2; 9 bases fit TRBD1. V dropped 0 bases and J dropped 7; count of bases not matched to a gene: 6. Germline CDR1 LNHDA, CDR2 SQIVND (reference sequence). The CDR3 length is 15 residues. In DNA form, the CDR3 reads TGTGCCAGTAGTATAGACACAGGGGGCGAGCGTGGCTACACCTTC. Protein sequence: CASSIDTGGERGYTF.

The chain couples TRBV5-1 to TRBJ1-3; D remains unclear. Trimming took 5 bases from V and 1 from J, leaving 7 bases between them. Germline CDR1 and CDR2: SGHRS and YFSETQ. This CDR3 has 13 residues. CDR3 in DNA: TGCGCCAGCAGGACGGAATCTGGAAACACCATATATTTT. This sequence encodes CASRTESGNTIYF.

The CDR3 spells CASRAGLAGGYEQYV. In DNA form, the CDR3 reads TGTGCCAGCAGAGCGGGGCTAGCGGGAGGCTACGAGCAGTACGTC. The chain has TRBV6-5 and TRBJ2-7, with 11 nucleotides matching TRBD2. CDR1 is MNHEY, CDR2 SVGAGI, per germline. This CDR3 contains 15 residues. Trimming at V came to 6 bases and at J to 3 bases, leaving 7 bases not matched to a gene.

The chain combines TRBV6-6 with TRBJ2-3, with D perhaps TRBD1 or TRBD2 (5 bases each). Trimming stripped 0 bases from V and 8 bases from J, with 12 bases between. CDR1 is MNHNY and CDR2 is SVGAGI in the germline V gene (reference sequence). The CDR3 sequence is 14 residues long. CDR3 in amino acids: CASSYSWAGGTQYF. The CDR3 nucleotides read TGTGCCAGCAGTTACTCGTGGGCTGGGGGTACGCAGTATTTT.

The rearrangement uses TRBV6-5 and TRBJ2-6; 7 bases line up with TRBD1. Germline V gene data show CDR1 as MNHEY and CDR2 as SVGAGI. The CDR3 consists of 13 residues. V trimming: 6 bases; J trimming: 10 bases; junction bases outside the gene matches: 6. CDR3 nucleotides: TGTGCCAGCAGGGGGGACAGTAGGAACGTCCTGACTTTC. Its protein product is CASRGDSRNVLTF.

The rearrangement joins TRBV9 to TRBJ1-1, with D perhaps matching TRBD1 (6 bases). Germline V gene lookup returns CDR1 SGDLS and CDR2 YYNGEE. V lost 4 bases and J 4 bases, leaving 26 bases between the germline ends. The CDR3 has 18 residues. The CDR3 DNA follows: TGTGCCAGCAGCCCGCACCTATTCCAGGGGATGGCGGCCACTGAAGCTTTCTTT. Its translation is CASSPHLFQGMAATEAFF.

The chain recombines TRBV24-1 with TRBJ2-1, with unresolved D. The CDR3 extends over 13 amino acids. Germline lookup yields CDR1 KGHDR and CDR2 SFDVKD. V was pared by 3 bases and J by 8 bases, with 10 bases between. The CDR3 here is CATSDGYRDEQFF. Written as DNA, the CDR3 is TGTGCCACCAGTGATGGTTATAGAGATGAGCAGTTCTTC.

The chain recombines TRBV28 with TRBJ1-5; no reliable D call. The ends were cut back, 6 bases at V and 9 bases at J, with 21 bases in the middle. Germline V lookup: CDR1 MDHEN, CDR2 SYDVKM. This CDR3 spans 15 amino acids. The CDR3 reads CASSSITMWRGPQHF. The CDR3 nucleotides are TGTGCCAGCAGCTCTATTACCATGTGGCGCGGGCCCCAGCATTTT.

This rearrangement joins TRBV18 to TRBJ2-7, with no clear D. The CDR3 runs to 14 residues. V lost 3 bases and J 2 bases, leaving 11 bases between the germline ends. Germline-derived CDR1 and CDR2 are KGHSH and LQKENI. CDR3 in DNA: TGTGCCAGCTCACCGGCGATAGGGCCCTACGAGCAGTACTTC. This encodes CASSPAIGPYEQYF.

The V call is TRBV6-5, the J call TRBJ2-7; TRBD2 agrees at 7 bases. With 6 bases clipped from V and 4 bases from J, the junction kept 6 bases outside the gene matches. This CDR3 spans 13 amino acids. Germline lookup yields CDR1 MNHEY and CDR2 SVGAGI. CDR3 protein: CASRKGGRYEQYV. DNA for the CDR3: TGTGCCAGCAGGAAGGGCGGGAGATACGAGCAGTACGTC.